What follows are 17 T cell receptor beta chains derived from one specimen sequenced in a study of technical replicates of blood from a few donors. Clones were sequenced by immunoSEQ multiplex PCR, and TCRdb holds only the in-frame ones, with some missing. The repertoire holds under 90,000 clones, roughly 90% seen once, with about 0.24% in the top ten. Material for sequencing was T cells isolated from PBMCs. The receptors shown here come from a human donor in good health.

The V and J genes are TRBV7-6 and TRBJ1-1, with TRBD1 matching 10 bases. Germline loops: CDR1 SGHVS, CDR2 FNYEAQ. The CDR3 runs to 15 residues. J gave up 1 base and V 5 bases, and 4 bases lay outside the gene matches. The CDR3 DNA reads as TGTGCCAGCAGCGCGCGACAGGGGGCGAACACTGAAGCTTTCTTT. This translates into CASSARQGANTEAFF.

This clone appeared once. The V call is TRBV5-6, the J call TRBJ1-1, with a weak D call TRBD1 (6 bases). From germline, CDR1 is SGHDT and CDR2 YYEEEE. Trimming took off 4 bases at V and 6 bases at J, with 13 bases between the two ends. This CDR3 has 13 residues. CDR3 protein: CASSAAAGAEAFF. CDR3 DNA: TGTGCCAGCAGCGCCGCAGCAGGGGCTGAAGCTTTCTTT.

The CDR3 protein is CSALGLGANEQFF. The CDR3 DNA reads as TGCAGCGCTCTAGGACTAGGCGCCAATGAGCAGTTCTTC. V is TRBV29-1 and J is TRBJ2-1, with 7 bases lining up with TRBD2. Trimming removed 7 bases from V and 6 bases from J; junction bases left unmatched: 9. CDR3 length equals 13 residues. Looked up from germline, CDR1 is SQVTM and CDR2 is ANQGSEA.

The chain joins TRBV10-3 to TRBJ2-5, with D perhaps matching TRBD1 (5 bases). The ends were cut back, 4 bases at V and 2 bases at J, with 5 bases in the middle. This CDR3 is 12 amino acids long. Germline V gives CDR1 ENHRY, CDR2 SYGVKD. The CDR3 nucleotides read TGTGCCATCAGTGGACAGCAAGAGACCCAGTACTTC. Translation: CAISGQQETQYF.

This chain uses TRBV5-1 with TRBJ2-5; 16 bases are shared with TRBD2. Germline CDR1 is SGHRS and CDR2 is YFSETQ. There are 16 residues in the CDR3. Trimming took 4 bases from V and 7 from J; bases not matched to a gene: 7. The CDR3 coding sequence is TGCGCCAGCAGCCCCGGGACTAGCGGGGGGGCCCGGACCCAGTACTTC. Amino acids: CASSPGTSGGARTQYF.

V usage is TRBV27 and J usage is TRBJ2-7; D is possibly TRBD2 (6 bases). Trimming took 8 bases from V and 5 from J, leaving 16 bases between them. The CDR3 length is 13 residues. Germline V gene lookup returns CDR1 MNHEY and CDR2 SMNVEV (reference sequence). CDR3 amino acids: CASGRPRRHEQYF. The CDR3 coding sequence is TGTGCCAGCGGGAGGCCCCGCCGCCACGAGCAGTACTTC.

The CDR3 DNA reads TGCGCCAGCAGCCTCGGGACTAGCAATGAGCAGTTCTTC. Encoded protein: CASSLGTSNEQFF. The rearrangement uses TRBV5-1 and TRBJ2-1; 8 bases are shared with TRBD2. CDR1 and CDR2 from the germline V gene are SGHRS and YFSETQ. The junction had 3 bases not matched to a gene; V was cut back by 4 bases and J by 6 bases. The CDR3 is 13 amino acids.

The gene calls are TRBV4-1 and TRBJ2-6; D may be TRBD2 (5 bases). Trimming stripped 1 base from V and 3 bases from J, with 19 bases between. In germline, CDR1 is MGHRA, CDR2 YSYEKL. The CDR3 length is 19 residues. CDR3 DNA sequence: TGCGCCAGCAGCCAAGTAAGAGCTCCACCCGGAGGTGGGGCCAACGTCCTGACTTTC. It encodes CASSQVRAPPGGGANVLTF.

This clone was detected once. The gene calls are TRBV4-2 and TRBJ1-1, with D perhaps matching TRBD1 (6 bases). The V gene lost 1 base and the J gene lost 11 bases, with 14 bases spanning the gap. CDR1 and CDR2 (germline): LGHNA, YNFKEQ. This CDR3 is 13 amino acids long. The CDR3 sequence: CASSQVGGRSAFF. DNA for the CDR3: TGTGCCAGCAGCCAAGTGGGGGGGCGCTCGGCTTTCTTT.

The rearrangement joins TRBV14 to TRBJ2-1, with D hard to call. V lost 1 base to trimming and J lost 0 bases, with 13 bases between them. Per the germline V gene, CDR1 is SGHDN and CDR2 is FVKESK. The CDR3 is 17 amino acids. The CDR3 reads CASSQVVGGGSYNEQFF. The CDR3 DNA follows: TGTGCCAGCAGCCAAGTCGTGGGTGGCGGCTCCTACAATGAGCAGTTCTTC. Variable domain in full (rest from reference TRBV14 and TRBJ2-1): EAGVTQFPSHSVIEKGQTVTLRCDPISGHDNLYWYRRVMGKEIKFLLHFVKESKQDESGMPNNRFLAERTGGTYSTLKVQPAELEDSGVYFCASSQVVGGGSYNEQFFGPGTRLTVL.

V usage is TRBV5-4 and J usage is TRBJ2-7; D is perhaps TRBD1 (6 bases). CDR3 length: 14 residues. Germline CDR1 reads SGHNT; CDR2 reads YYREEE (reference sequence). V was trimmed by 3 bases and J by 3 bases, leaving 13 bases between them. CDR3 region: CASSYGQKDYEQYF. As DNA, the CDR3 is TGTGCCAGCAGCTATGGACAGAAGGACTACGAGCAGTACTTC.

The gene calls are TRBV27 and TRBJ2-3, with TRBD2 matching over 9 bases. The CDR3 loop spans 15 amino acids. V was pared by 3 bases and J by 4 bases, with 5 bases of the junction left unmatched. The germline V gene has CDR1 MNHEY and CDR2 SMNVEV (reference sequence). This CDR3 is CASSLVAGVADTQYF. The DNA for the CDR3 is TGTGCCAGCAGTTTGGTAGCGGGAGTGGCAGATACGCAGTATTTT.

The genes are TRBV5-4 and TRBJ2-5, with TRBD2 identical over 9 bases. This CDR3 is 18 amino acids long. The germline V gene has CDR1 SGHNT and CDR2 YYREEE (reference sequence). V lost 0 bases to trimming and J lost 5 bases; unmatched junction nucleotides: 14. This chain's CDR3 is CASSLVRASGTTWETQYF. The CDR3 DNA sequence: TGTGCCAGCAGCTTGGTACGGGCTAGCGGGACGACATGGGAGACCCAGTACTTC.

The CDR3 bases are TGTGCCAGCAGTGGCCTAGCGGGCTTCACAGATACGCAGTATTTT. Its translation: CASSGLAGFTDTQYF. The chain couples TRBV28 to TRBJ2-3; 8 bases are shared with TRBD2. CDR3 length equals 15 residues. Germline CDR1 and CDR2: MDHEN and SYDVKM. J was trimmed by 2 bases and V by 5 bases; bases with no gene match: 6. Supplemented by reference TRBV28 and TRBJ2-3, the full variable domain reads DVKVTQSSRYLVKRTGEKVFLECVQDMDHENMFWYRQDPGLGLRLIYFSYDVKMKEKGDIPEGYSVSREKKERFSLILESASTNQTSMYLCASSGLAGFTDTQYFGPGTRLTVL.

V is TRBV20-1 and J is TRBJ1-2; D call uncertain. CDR1 is DFQATT, CDR2 SNEGSKA, per germline (reference sequence). The CDR3 sequence is 11 residues long. With 0 bases removed from V and 3 bases from J, the gap between germline ends came to 2 bases. The CDR3 reads CSARDDYGYTF. DNA for the CDR3: TGCAGTGCTAGAGACGACTATGGCTACACCTTC.

The genes are TRBV7-2 and TRBJ2-2, with a possible D match to TRBD1 (6 bases). The CDR3 length is 15 residues. Trimming shortened V by 10 bases and J by 6 bases, and 21 bases separated the two germline ends. Germline CDR1 is SGHTA and CDR2 is FQGNSA. The CDR3 reads CANHPGTKGAGELFF. The CDR3 DNA reads TGTGCCAATCACCCCGGGACAAAGGGGGCCGGGGAGCTGTTTTTT.

This clone was recorded only once. V is TRBV4-1 and J is TRBJ1-4; D gene ambiguous. V was shortened by 1 base and J by 4 bases, with 13 bases between the two germline ends. The CDR3 length is 16 residues. From germline, CDR1 is MGHRA and CDR2 YSYEKL. The CDR3 sequence is CASSQVTGGFNEKLFF. CDR3 DNA sequence: TGCGCCAGCAGCCAAGTTACTGGAGGGTTTAATGAAAAACTGTTTTTT.